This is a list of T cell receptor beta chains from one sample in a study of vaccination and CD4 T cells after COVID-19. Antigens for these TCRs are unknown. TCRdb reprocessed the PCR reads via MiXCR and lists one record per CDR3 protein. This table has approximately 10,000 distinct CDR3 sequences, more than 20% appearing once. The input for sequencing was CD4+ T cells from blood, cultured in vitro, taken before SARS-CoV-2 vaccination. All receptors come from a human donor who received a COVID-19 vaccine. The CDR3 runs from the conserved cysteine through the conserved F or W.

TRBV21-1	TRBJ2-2	CASSKARTGGPLTGELFF
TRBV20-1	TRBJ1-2	CSAREGGKNYGYTF
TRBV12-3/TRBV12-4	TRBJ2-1	CASSFTSGGYNEQFF
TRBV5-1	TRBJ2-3	CASSLTDRRDTQYF
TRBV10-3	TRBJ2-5	CAISEGTSQETQYF
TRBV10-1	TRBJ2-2	CASSELTSGTGELFF
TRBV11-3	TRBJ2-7	CASSLDLGNEQYF
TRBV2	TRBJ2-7	CASRRRAYEQYF
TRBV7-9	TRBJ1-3	CASREGGGNTIYF
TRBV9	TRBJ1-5	CAPGPQHF
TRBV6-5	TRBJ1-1	CASSYPTGTVSEAFF
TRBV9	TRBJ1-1	CASSKGGGGDIELNTEAFF
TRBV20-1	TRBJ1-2	CSATRTGGAGGYTF
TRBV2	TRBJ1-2	CASSESRQGRNGYTF
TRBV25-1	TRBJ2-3	CASSEIRSYTDTQYF
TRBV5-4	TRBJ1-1	CASSRQGTGTLSEAFF
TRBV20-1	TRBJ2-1	CSAERQGVNEQFF
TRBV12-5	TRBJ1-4	CASGFQGSANEKLFF
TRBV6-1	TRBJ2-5	CASSDTRQETQYF
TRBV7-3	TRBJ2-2	CASSRQGNTGELFF
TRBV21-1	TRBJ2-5	CASSKIYRKQETQYF
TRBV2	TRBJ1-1	CASSVRGTEAFF
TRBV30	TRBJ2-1	CAWSRGGNEQFF
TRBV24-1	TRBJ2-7	CATSDDGRTSGRSINEQYF
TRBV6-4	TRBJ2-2	CASRTGMNTGELFF
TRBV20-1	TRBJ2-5	CSARDILEQETQYF
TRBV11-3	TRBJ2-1	CASSLRQGLSYNEQFF
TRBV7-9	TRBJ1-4	CASSSRVLGEKLFF
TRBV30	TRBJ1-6	CAWSGVSSPLHF
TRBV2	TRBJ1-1	CASKAGWGAMNTEAFF
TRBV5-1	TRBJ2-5	CASSSLRGQGRETQYF
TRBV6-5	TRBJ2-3	CASSYSKGTSGGAGADTQYF
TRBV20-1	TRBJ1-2	CSAKHWRHNYGYTF
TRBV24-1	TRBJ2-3	CATGTRGVGGDTQYF
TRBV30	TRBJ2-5	CAWTRGRLAGAPPIQETQYF
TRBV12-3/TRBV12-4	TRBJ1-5	CASTDRAQPQHF
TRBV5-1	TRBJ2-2	CASSLLSAKGGGELFF
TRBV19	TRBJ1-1	CASSPRQGVRTEAFF
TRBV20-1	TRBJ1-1	CSARSGRNTEAFF
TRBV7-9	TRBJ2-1	CASSLGGQGGHEQFF
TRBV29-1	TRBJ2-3	CSVVGYESSRTDTQYF
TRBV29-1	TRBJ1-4	CSARGSEKLFF
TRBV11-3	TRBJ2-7	CASSSRTEPYEQYF
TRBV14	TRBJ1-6	CASSQIRRGVLNNSPLHF
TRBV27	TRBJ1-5	CASSLVGFDNQPQHF
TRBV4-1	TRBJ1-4	CASSQWPGTNEKLFF
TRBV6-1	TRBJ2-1	CASSELLNWDEQFF
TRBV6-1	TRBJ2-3	CASSLLAPASDTQYF
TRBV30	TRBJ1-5	CAWAKGQGVGGNQPQHF
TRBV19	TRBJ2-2	CASSIGPLRSGGKTGELFF
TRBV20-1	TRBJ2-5	CSARDPTGGSTQYF
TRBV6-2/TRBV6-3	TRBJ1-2	CATKGLLYGCTF
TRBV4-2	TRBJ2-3	CASSQPGLAGDTSSTDTQYF
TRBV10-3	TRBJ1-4	CAISGTEDEKLFF
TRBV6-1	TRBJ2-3	CASSGSAGGVGDTQYF
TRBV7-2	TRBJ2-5	CASSLAASGGQETQYF
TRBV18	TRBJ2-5	CASSPEQGAQRQETQYF
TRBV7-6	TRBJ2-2	CASSSRNTGELFF
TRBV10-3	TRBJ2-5	CAIGQGQETQYF
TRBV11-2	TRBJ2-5	CASSLTLSTGRETQYF